The clone carrying this TCR beta chain was recorded many times. Its antigen is undetermined. The junction differs from germline at one of its ends, possibly a read error. This CDR3 contains 16 residues. Germline V gives CDR1 SGHDN, CDR2 FVKESK. Ophthalmopathy patients all had a Clinical Activity Score of at least 3, a NOSPECS grade of at least 4 and disease under 3 months old. Researchers barred patients who had uncontrolled infection, other autoimmune disease, pregnancy or lactation. The sample is drawn from a study of T cells in Graves' hyperthyroidism and ophthalmopathy. Study results and caveats: The model foresaw ophthalmopathy a median 6.5 months prior to onset. A 13 V-J model separated ophthalmopathy from stable hyperthyroidism.

Amplification of TCR beta CDR3 regions used RNA as the template. First-round RT-PCR with HTBI primers amplified the TCR CDR3 region. TCRdb recomputed calls from the multiplex PCR reads with MiXCR, one row per CDR3 protein. Of about 480,000 distinct CDR3 sequences listed, approximately 25% are singletons. V gene TRBV14 combines with J gene TRBJ1-2; TRBD1 is a possible D gene (5 bases). The clonotype originates from a woman in her thirties with Graves' ophthalmopathy. The sequenced sample was blood. CDR3 nucleotide sequence: TGTGCCAGCAGCCAAAGCCCAAGGGGCAGGGACTACGGCTACACCTTC. Translating gives CASSQSPRGRDYGYTF.